This T cell receptor (beta chain) is from a study of shared clonotypes between healthy human individuals. In its sample, this clone was seen once. Some clones are missing from TCRdb's copy, which holds only in-frame ones; the method was immunoSEQ multiplex PCR. The sample lists 2 million to 2.5 million clones; around 95% were seen once. With V trimmed by 5 bases and J by 3 bases, 9 bases remained unmatched. Germline V gives CDR1 PRHDT, CDR2 FYEKMQ (reference sequence). The CDR3 length is 15 residues. CD4+ cells were split into CD45RA+ naive and CD45RA-negative memory subsets. This sequence originates from a young man in good health. V gene TRBV13 combines with J gene TRBJ1-1; 7 bases align to TRBD1. Sequencing input: naive CD4+ T cells sorted from blood. Sample subset: CD45RA+ positively selected. The CDR3 region has the DNA TGTGCCAGCAGCGCCCGAGACAGGGTTTACACTGAAGCTTTCTTT. Translation: CASSARDRVYTEAFF. The entire variable domain, with the rest obtained from reference TRBV13 and TRBJ1-1, is as follows: AAGVIQSPRHLIKEKRETATLKCYPIPRHDTVYWYQQGPGQDPQFLISFYEKMQSDKGSIPDRFSAQQFSDYHSELNMSSLELGDSALYFCASSARDRVYTEAFFGQGTRLTVV.